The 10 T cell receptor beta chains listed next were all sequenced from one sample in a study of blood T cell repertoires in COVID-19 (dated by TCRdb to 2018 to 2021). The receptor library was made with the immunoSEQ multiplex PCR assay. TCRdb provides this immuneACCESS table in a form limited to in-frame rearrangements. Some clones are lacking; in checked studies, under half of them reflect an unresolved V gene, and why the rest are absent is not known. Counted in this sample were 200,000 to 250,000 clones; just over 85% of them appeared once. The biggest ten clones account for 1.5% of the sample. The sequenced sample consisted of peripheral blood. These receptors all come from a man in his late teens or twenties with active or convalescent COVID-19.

CDR3: CSVEGTAPNYGYTF. In DNA form, the CDR3 reads TGCAGCGTTGAGGGGACAGCTCCAAACTATGGCTACACCTTC. The chain recombines TRBV29-1 with TRBJ1-2, with 7 bases lining up with TRBD1. The V and J ends lost 3 bases and 2 bases, in that order; junction bases with no gene match: 6. Germline lookup yields CDR1 SQVTM and CDR2 ANQGSEA. CDR3 length: 14 amino acids.

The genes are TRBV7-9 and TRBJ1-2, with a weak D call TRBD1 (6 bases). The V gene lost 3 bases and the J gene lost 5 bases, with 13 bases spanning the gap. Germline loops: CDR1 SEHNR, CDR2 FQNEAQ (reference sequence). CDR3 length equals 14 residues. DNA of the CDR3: TGTGCCAGCAGCTTGGACAGTACTGTGTATGGCTACACCTTC. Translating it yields CASSLDSTVYGYTF.

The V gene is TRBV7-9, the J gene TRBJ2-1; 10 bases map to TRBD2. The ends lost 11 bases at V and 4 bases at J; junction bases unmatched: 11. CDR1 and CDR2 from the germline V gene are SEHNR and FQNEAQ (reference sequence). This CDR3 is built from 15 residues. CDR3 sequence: CAGEAGTSVYNEQFF. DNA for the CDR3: TGTGCCGGGGAGGCCGGGACTAGCGTGTACAATGAGCAGTTCTTC. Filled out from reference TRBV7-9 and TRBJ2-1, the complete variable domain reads DTGVSQNPRHKITKRGQNVTFRCDPISEHNRLYWYRQTLGQGPEFLTYFQNEAQLEKSRLLSDRFSAERPKGSFSTLEIQRTEQGDSAMYLCAGEAGTSVYNEQFFGPGTRLTVL.

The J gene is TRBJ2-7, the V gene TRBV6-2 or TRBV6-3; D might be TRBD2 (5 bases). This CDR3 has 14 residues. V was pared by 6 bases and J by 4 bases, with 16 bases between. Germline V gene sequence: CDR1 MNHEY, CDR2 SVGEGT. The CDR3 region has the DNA TGTGCCAGCAGCCTTAGGCCTGGACTTTACGAGCAGTACTTC. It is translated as CASSLRPGLYEQYF.

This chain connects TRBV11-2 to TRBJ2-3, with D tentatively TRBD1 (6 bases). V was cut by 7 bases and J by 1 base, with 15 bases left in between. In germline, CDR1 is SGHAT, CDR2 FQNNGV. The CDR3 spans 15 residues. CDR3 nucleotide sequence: TGTGCCAGCACGGAGAGGGGGTGGGGCACAGATACGCAGTATTTT. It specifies CASTERGWGTDTQYF.

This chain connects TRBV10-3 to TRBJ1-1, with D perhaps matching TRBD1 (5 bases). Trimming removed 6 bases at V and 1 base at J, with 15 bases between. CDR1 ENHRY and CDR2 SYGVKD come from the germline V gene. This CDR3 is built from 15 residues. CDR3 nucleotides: TGTGCCATCAGCGGCGGGGGGTCGGGGAACACTGAAGCTTTCTTT. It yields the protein CAISGGGSGNTEAFF.

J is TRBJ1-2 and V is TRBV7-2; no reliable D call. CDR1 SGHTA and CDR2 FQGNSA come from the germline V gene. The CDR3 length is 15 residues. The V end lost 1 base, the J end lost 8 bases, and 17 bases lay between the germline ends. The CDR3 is CASSLDTTGVRGYTF. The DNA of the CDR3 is TGTGCCAGCAGCTTAGATACCACCGGGGTAAGAGGCTACACCTTC.

The CDR3 DNA is TGTGCCAGCAGTGAAGTACGAGGGGACAGATACACAGATACGCAGTATTTT. This encodes CASSEVRGDRYTDTQYF. The rearrangement uses TRBV2 and TRBJ2-3; 7 nucleotides line up with TRBD1. The CDR3 contains 17 residues. The V segment lost 1 base and the J segment 2 bases; nucleotides outside the gene matches: 9. CDR1 and CDR2 (germline): SNHLY, FYNNEI. The entire variable domain, with the rest obtained from reference TRBV2 and TRBJ2-3, is as follows: EPEVTQTPSHQVTQMGQEVILRCVPISNHLYFYWYRQILGQKVEFLVSFYNNEISEKSEIFDDQFSVERPDGSNFTLKIRSTKLEDSAMYFCASSEVRGDRYTDTQYFGPGTRLTVL.

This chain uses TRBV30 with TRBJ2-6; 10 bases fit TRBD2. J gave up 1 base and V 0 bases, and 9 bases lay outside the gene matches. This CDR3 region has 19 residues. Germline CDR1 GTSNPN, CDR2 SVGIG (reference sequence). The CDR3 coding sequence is TGTGCCTGGAGTGTCTTCCGGACTAGCGGATCTTCTGGGGCCAACGTCCTGACTTTC. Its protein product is CAWSVFRTSGSSGANVLTF. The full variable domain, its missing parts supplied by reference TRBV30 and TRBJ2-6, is SQTIHQWPATLVQPVGSPLSLECTVEGTSNPNLYWYRQAAGRGLQLLFYSVGIGQISSEVPQNLSASRPQDRQFILSSKKLLLSDSGFYLCAWSVFRTSGSSGANVLTFGAGSRLTVL.

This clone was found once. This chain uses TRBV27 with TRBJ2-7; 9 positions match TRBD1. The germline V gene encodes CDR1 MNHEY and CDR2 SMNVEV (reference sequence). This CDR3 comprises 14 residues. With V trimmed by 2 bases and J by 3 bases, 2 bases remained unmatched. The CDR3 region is CASSLAGQGYEQYF. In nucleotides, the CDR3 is TGTGCCAGCAGTTTAGCGGGACAGGGCTACGAGCAGTACTTC.